Listed below are T cell receptor beta chains from one sample, sequenced in a study of shared clonotypes between healthy human individuals. The method was immunoSEQ multiplex PCR; TCRdb's version includes in-frame clones alone and lacks a portion of them. The sample yields approximately 2,200,000 clones, approximately 94% seen once. The material sequenced was naive CD8+ T cells from PBMCs. These receptors originate from a man aged 18 to 29 in good health. Some clones in this sample may be carry-over from other donors' samples. The CDR3 runs from the conserved cysteine through the conserved F or W. D genes are given only for firm matches. Expanded clones get a size class; other rows say once, few or many, or leave the size out.

DNA: TGCGCCAGCAGCCAAGCGAAGCGGCCAGGCTCCTACGAGCAGTACTTC
CDR3: CASSQAKRPGSYEQYF
V: TRBV4-1
size: -
J: TRBJ2-7
D: -

DNA: TGTGCCAGCAGCCAAGCTAGCGATACGCAGTATTTT
CDR3: CASSQASDTQYF
V: TRBV7-9
size: -
J: TRBJ2-3
D: -

DNA: TGTGCCAGTAGTATACGGGACCCCAGACGCCCCGGAGCTGGAAACACCATATATTTT
CDR3: CASSIRDPRRPGAGNTIYF
V: TRBV19
size: -
J: TRBJ1-3
D: -

DNA: TGTGCCAGCAGCTTGCGAGGGGCGTTTGAAGCTTTCTTT
CDR3: CASSLRGAFEAFF
V: TRBV5-5
size: -
J: TRBJ1-1
D: -

DNA: TGTGCCAGCAGCTTGGTAAGGGGCGAGCAGTACTTC
CDR3: CASSLVRGEQYF
V: TRBV5-6
size: -
J: TRBJ2-7
D: -

DNA: TGCGCCAGCAGACTAGCGGTTCGAGGTGATGAGCAGTTCTTC
CDR3: CASRLAVRGDEQFF
V: TRBV10-2
size: -
J: TRBJ2-1
D: TRBD2

DNA: TGTGCCAGCAGCCCGGGACTACCCCCACCCGGGGAGCTGTTTTTT
CDR3: CASSPGLPPPGELFF
V: TRBV7-7
size: -
J: TRBJ2-2
D: TRBD2

DNA: TGCGCCAGCAGCTCCGATTTGACGCGCTCTGGAAACACCATATATTTT
CDR3: CASSSDLTRSGNTIYF
V: TRBV5-1
size: once
J: TRBJ1-3
D: -

DNA: TGTGCGGAGGCGGCAGCGGAGAACACTGAAGCTTTCTTT
CDR3: CAEAAAENTEAFF
V: TRBV28
size: -
J: TRBJ1-1
D: -

DNA: TGTGCCAGCAGCCCCCCGGGACTCCATGGCTACACCTTC
CDR3: CASSPPGLHGYTF
V: TRBV9
size: -
J: TRBJ1-2
D: -

DNA: TGTGCCAGCAGTTTGGAGGGGGTGAACACCGGGGAGCTGTTTTTT
CDR3: CASSLEGVNTGELFF
V: TRBV28
size: -
J: TRBJ2-2
D: -

DNA: TGCGCCAGCAGCCAAGTTATTACTAGCGGGAGAAGTGAGCAGTTCTTC
CDR3: CASSQVITSGRSEQFF
V: TRBV4-1
size: -
J: TRBJ2-1
D: TRBD2

DNA: TGTGCCAGCAGTTTAGAGTCGACAGGGATTAGCAATCAGCCCCAGCATTTT
CDR3: CASSLESTGISNQPQHF
V: TRBV27
size: -
J: TRBJ1-5
D: TRBD1

DNA: TGCAGCGTTAGCTTTTCTAGCGGAACAGATACGCAGTATTTT
CDR3: CSVSFSSGTDTQYF
V: TRBV29-1
size: -
J: TRBJ2-3
D: TRBD2

DNA: TGTGCCAGCAGCTTAGATCCCGGGACTAGCGGGACTCAGTTCTTC
CDR3: CASSLDPGTSGTQFF
V: TRBV11-2
size: -
J: TRBJ2-1
D: TRBD2

DNA: TGCGCCAGCAGCTTGGGGCGGGATGGGGTTTACAATGAGCAGTTCTTC
CDR3: CASSLGRDGVYNEQFF
V: TRBV5-1
size: -
J: TRBJ2-1
D: -

DNA: TGTGCCAGCAGCTATGGACTACGCTACGAGCAGTACTTC
CDR3: CASSYGLRYEQYF
V: TRBV27
size: -
J: TRBJ2-7
D: -

DNA: TGCGCCAGCAGCCAAGAATCCGGGACAGGGGGCTACGAGCAGTACTTC
CDR3: CASSQESGTGGYEQYF
V: TRBV4-1
size: once
J: TRBJ2-7
D: TRBD1

DNA: TGTGCCAGCAGCTGGGGAGGGTCTAATGAGCAGTTCTTC
CDR3: CASSWGGSNEQFF
V: TRBV5-6
size: -
J: TRBJ2-1
D: TRBD2

DNA: TGTGCCAGCAGCGTAGGCAAGGCCCGGGCTGGAAACACCATATATTTT
CDR3: CASSVGKARAGNTIYF
V: TRBV9
size: -
J: TRBJ1-3
D: -

DNA: TGTGCCAGCAGTTTTCTGGCGGGAGTTGCTGGGGCCAACGTCCTGACTTTC
CDR3: CASSFLAGVAGANVLTF
V: TRBV27
size: -
J: TRBJ2-6
D: TRBD2

DNA: TGTGCCAGCAGGGTGACAGGAAACGCCTACGAGCAGTACTTC
CDR3: CASRVTGNAYEQYF
V: TRBV6-5
size: -
J: TRBJ2-7
D: -

DNA: TGTGCCAGCAGCGTAGGCAGCGGGGTACCCTACGAGCAGTACTTC
CDR3: CASSVGSGVPYEQYF
V: TRBV9
size: -
J: TRBJ2-7
D: TRBD2

DNA: TGTGCCAGCAGCTGGACGAGTTCCTTGAGGGAGACCCAGTACTTC
CDR3: CASSWTSSLRETQYF
V: TRBV7-2
size: once
J: TRBJ2-5
D: -

DNA: TGTGCCAGCAGCACTCCCGGGACTAGCGGGAGATATCCCTACGAGCAGTACTTC
CDR3: CASSTPGTSGRYPYEQYF
V: TRBV7-2
size: -
J: TRBJ2-7
D: TRBD2

DNA: TGTGCCAGCAGCTCCCACCGACAGGGGGTAAGCAATCAGCCCCAGCATTTT
CDR3: CASSSHRQGVSNQPQHF
V: TRBV7-3
size: -
J: TRBJ1-5
D: TRBD1

DNA: TGTGCCATCGGACTAGGAGAGAGAGAGACCCAGTACTTC
CDR3: CAIGLGERETQYF
V: TRBV25-1
size: -
J: TRBJ2-5
D: TRBD2

DNA: TGCAGCGTTGTCGTGAGCTACGAGCAGTACTTC
CDR3: CSVVVSYEQYF
V: TRBV29-1
size: once
J: TRBJ2-7
D: -

DNA: TGTGCCAGCAGTCCCCCCGTCGGGGAGGGAAACACTGAAGCTTTCTTT
CDR3: CASSPPVGEGNTEAFF
V: TRBV2
size: -
J: TRBJ1-1
D: -